This TCR beta chain was captured in a study of CD8+ T cells in alopecia areata. The CDR3 contains 14 residues. The germline CDR1 and CDR2 sequences are SGHNT and YYREEE (reference sequence). V dropped 0 bases and J dropped 3 bases, with 6 bases sitting between them. As the sequencing template, cDNA was produced by extracting RNA and reverse transcribing it. Profiling relied on immunoSEQ multiplex PCR, and the TCRdb table lists in-frame clones only, not all of them. Of 90,000 to 120,000 clones listed, about 60% were seen once; the top ten hold 20% to 30%. This clone was counted only a few times. Peripheral blood and lesional scalp punch biopsies were taken from alopecia areata patients.

Sequencing used NKG2D-low CD8+ T cells sorted from blood. The V and J genes are TRBV5-4 and TRBJ2-2; D is undetermined. The sequence was collected from a human donor with alopecia areata. The CDR3 loop reads CASSLAWDTGELFF. The CDR3, as DNA: TGTGCCAGCAGCTTGGCCTGGGACACCGGGGAGCTGTTTTTT.